This is a list of T cell receptor beta chains from one sample in a study of OX40 agonist ivuxolimab in advanced cancers. Only in-frame clones appear in the TCRdb table, and some are missing; sequencing was by immunoSEQ multiplex PCR. The sample yields tens of thousands of clones, 70% to 90% seen once. The material was CD4+ or CD8+ T cells sorted from blood, obtained in a trial of the OX40 agonist ivuxolimab. The receptors originated from an adult with an advanced solid tumor such as melanoma, head and neck, liver or kidney cancer. Both conserved end residues are part of each CDR3. A D gene is named only where the DNA matches it firmly. Size values are once, few and many counts, or a class for expanded clones, and some rows have none.

d_call clone_size j_call v_call cdr3_aa cdr3_nt
TRBD1 NA TRBJ1-1 TRBV18 CASSPGQGDEAFF TGTGCCAGCTCACCAGGACAGGGAGATGAAGCTTTCTTT
NA NA TRBJ1-6 TRBV5-1 CASSTGGRTNSPLHF TGCGCCAGCAGCACCGGGGGGCGGACTAATTCACCCCTCCACTTT
TRBD1 NA TRBJ2-7 TRBV7-8 CASTPRQGANEQYF TGTGCCAGCACCCCTAGACAGGGAGCCAACGAGCAGTACTTC
NA once TRBJ1-5 TRBV5-3 CARSSRTEYSNQPQHF TGTGCCAGAAGCTCGAGGACAGAATATAGCAATCAGCCCCAGCATTTT
NA NA TRBJ1-4 TRBV5-1 CASSPVGQRNEKLFF TGCGCCAGCAGCCCTGTGGGGCAACGTAATGAAAAACTGTTTTTT
TRBD1 NA TRBJ1-6 TRBV5-1 CASSPTGSDSPLHF TGCGCCAGCAGCCCGACAGGGTCCGATTCACCCCTCCACTTT
NA NA TRBJ1-5 TRBV6-1 CASSAAPSNQPQHF TGTGCCAGCAGTGCGGCCCCTAGCAATCAGCCCCAGCATTTT
NA NA TRBJ2-1 TRBV2 CASSEQVNEQFF TGTGCCAGCAGTGAACAAGTCAATGAGCAGTTCTTC
TRBD1 NA TRBJ1-6 TRBV27 CASSDPGQLNSPLHF TGTGCCAGCAGTGATCCGGGACAGCTTAATTCACCCCTCCACTTT
NA NA TRBJ2-7 TRBV11-2 CASSDSFRPLTPSYEQYF TGTGCCAGCAGCGATTCTTTTCGGCCGCTGACTCCTTCCTACGAGCAGTACTTC
NA NA TRBJ2-3 TRBV21-1 CARTPKGTDTQYF TGTGCCAGGACGCCCAAGGGGACAGATACGCAGTATTTT
TRBD2 NA TRBJ2-3 TRBV29-1 CSVRSGAVGTDTQYF TGCAGCGTCCGCAGCGGGGCGGTAGGCACAGATACGCAGTATTTT
TRBD2 NA TRBJ2-3 TRBV18 CASSPPGLAGGTDTQYF TGTGCCAGCTCACCACCGGGGCTAGCGGGGGGCACAGATACGCAGTATTTT
NA few TRBJ2-7 TRBV11-3 CASSLAGDEQYF TGTGCCAGCAGCTTAGCGGGGGACGAGCAGTACTTC
NA once TRBJ2-2 TRBV4-2 CASSPLMGRHTGELFF TGTGCCAGCAGCCCGCTTATGGGGAGACACACCGGGGAGCTGTTTTTT
NA few TRBJ2-1 TRBV11-2 CASRSTGTLQFF TGTGCCAGCAGATCGACCGGGACCCTTCAGTTCTTC
NA NA TRBJ2-3 TRBV12-5 CASGSGISADTQYF TGTGCTAGTGGCTCAGGGATCAGCGCAGATACGCAGTATTTT
NA NA TRBJ2-1 TRBV6-1 CASGEINEQFF TGTGCCAGCGGGGAGATCAATGAGCAGTTCTTC
NA NA TRBJ1-6 TRBV19 CASSTERDGLRGSPLHF TGTGCCAGTAGTACCGAAAGGGACGGCCTAAGGGGTTCACCCCTCCACTTT
NA once TRBJ1-2 TRBV6-1 CASRGVNYGYTF TGTGCCAGCAGAGGGGTTAACTATGGCTACACCTTC
TRBD1 NA TRBJ2-4 TRBV6-1 CASTQPGQSDIQYF TGTGCCAGCACCCAACCGGGACAGAGTGACATTCAGTACTTC
NA NA TRBJ1-1 TRBV7-9 CASSLWQGVAFF TGTGCCAGCAGCTTGTGGCAGGGAGTAGCTTTCTTT
TRBD1 NA TRBJ1-2 TRBV7-9 CASSPEGAGGYTF TGTGCCAGCAGCCCAGAGGGGGCGGGTGGCTACACCTTC
TRBD2 once TRBJ2-2 TRBV7-9 CASSFTSGGHVGELFF TGTGCCAGCAGCTTCACTAGCGGAGGACACGTCGGGGAGCTGTTTTTT
TRBD1 NA TRBJ1-1 TRBV14 CASSPGQVDTEAFF TGTGCCAGCAGCCCAGGACAGGTAGACACTGAAGCTTTCTTT
NA NA TRBJ1-1 TRBV28 CASSLGTRQNEAFF TGTGCCAGCAGTTTAGGGACTCGCCAAAATGAAGCTTTCTTT
NA once TRBJ2-5 TRBV28 CASSLPSIDQETQYF TGTGCCAGCAGTTTGCCATCTATTGACCAAGAGACCCAGTACTTC
NA NA TRBJ1-1 TRBV2 CASSERGTEAFF TGTGCCAGCAGTGAAAGGGGGACTGAAGCTTTCTTT
TRBD1 NA TRBJ1-3 TRBV2 CASRGDRAGNTIYF TGTGCCAGCAGAGGGGACAGGGCTGGAAACACCATATATTTT
NA NA TRBJ1-1 TRBV29-1 CSVTEQSNTEAFF TGCAGCGTTACGGAACAGTCGAACACTGAAGCTTTCTTT
NA NA TRBJ1-1 TRBV19 CASSISSWVGTEAFF TGTGCCAGTAGTATTAGCAGTTGGGTTGGCACTGAAGCTTTCTTT
NA NA TRBJ1-3 TRBV25-1 CASSPPGAGGNTIYF TGTGCCAGCAGCCCCCCGGGGGCGGGGGGAAACACCATATATTTT
NA NA TRBJ2-7 TRBV11-2 CASSPQGLGQYF TGTGCCAGCAGCCCCCAGGGCCTCGGGCAGTACTTC
TRBD1 NA TRBJ1-5 TRBV10-3 CASGQGAPQPQHF TGTGCCAGTGGACAGGGGGCACCTCAGCCCCAGCATTTT
NA NA TRBJ2-3 TRBV7-3 CASSPGRTFLGADTQYF TGTGCCAGCAGCCCCGGGCGGACGTTTCTAGGCGCAGATACGCAGTATTTT
NA NA TRBJ2-5 TRBV7-2 CASSLESLYVGQTQYF TGTGCCAGCAGCTTAGAATCCTTATACGTGGGTCAGACCCAGTACTTC
NA NA TRBJ2-3 TRBV7-2 CASSFSRITDTQYF TGTGCCAGCAGCTTTAGCCGGATCACAGATACGCAGTATTTT
TRBD1 NA TRBJ1-2 TRBV5-1 CASSAGTGWGYTF TGCGCCAGCAGCGCCGGGACAGGTTGGGGCTACACCTTC
TRBD1 NA TRBJ1-4 TRBV18 CASSPRTGKDEKLFF TGTGCCAGCTCACCTCGGACAGGGAAGGATGAAAAACTGTTTTTT
NA NA TRBJ1-1 TRBV6-5 CASRTGNTEAFF TGTGCCAGCAGGACAGGGAACACTGAAGCTTTCTTT
TRBD2 NA TRBJ2-7 TRBV13 CASSSRGREGVHEQYF TGTGCCAGCAGCTCGCGTGGTCGGGAGGGTGTCCACGAGCAGTACTTC
NA NA TRBJ2-7 TRBV5-1 CASSVSGAPGEQYF TGCGCCAGCAGTGTATCAGGGGCCCCTGGGGAGCAGTACTTC
TRBD1 NA TRBJ1-2 TRBV10-3 CAISAATGGDYGYTF TGTGCCATCAGTGCCGCAACAGGGGGAGACTATGGCTACACCTTC
TRBD2 once TRBJ2-3 TRBV5-5 CASSLNTGGKTDTQYF TGTGCCAGCAGCTTGAACACCGGGGGGAAGACAGATACGCAGTATTTT
NA NA TRBJ2-4 TRBV27 CASSPWTGAKNIQYF TGTGCCAGCAGTCCGTGGACCGGCGCCAAAAACATTCAGTACTTC